This section outlines one T cell receptor beta chain sequence together with its context. Everyone who took part was 18 to 89 years old, and they came from over 20 US areas. In Cohort 3, a recovered donor had either two negative PCRs, clearance, or symptom resolution. The CDR3 is made up of 15 amino acids. The ends lost 2 bases at V and 6 bases at J; junction bases unmatched: 7. CDR1 and CDR2 from the germline V gene are MNHEY and SVGAGI. The data belong to a study of blood T cell repertoires in COVID-19. Study context: In each case, the material was cDNA or gDNA derived from T cells, B-cell-depleted T cells, or PBMCs.

TCRdb's table, derived via immunoSEQ multiplex PCR, lists solely in-frame clones and lacks some. In the table there are hundreds of thousands of clones, roughly nine tenths of which are singletons. The source is a man aged 55 to 69 who had recovered from COVID-19. V gene TRBV6-5 combines with J gene TRBJ1-1; 9 nucleotides align to TRBD1. Sequenced material: PBMCs or T cells enriched from blood (not recorded which). The CDR3 sequence: CASSYLGQGGAEAFF. The DNA of the CDR3 is TGTGCCAGCAGTTACCTGGGACAGGGAGGGGCTGAAGCTTTCTTT.